This TCR beta chain comes out of a study of technical replicates of blood from several donors. TCRdb's table, derived via immunoSEQ multiplex PCR, lists solely in-frame clones and lacks some. The sample consists of 75,000 to 100,000 clones, about 95% of them appearing once. The CDR3 runs 14 residues. Per germline, CDR1 MGHRA and CDR2 YSYEKL. Deletions cut 1 base from V and 9 bases from J, with 12 bases between. The clonotype was recovered from a human donor in good health. Sample: T cells isolated from PBMCs. The rearrangement uses TRBV4-1 and TRBJ2-2; a possible D gene is TRBD1 (6 bases). The CDR3 spells CASSQGLRGRELFF. Here the CDR3 DNA reads TGCGCCAGCAGCCAAGGTCTCAGGGGTCGGGAGCTGTTTTTT.